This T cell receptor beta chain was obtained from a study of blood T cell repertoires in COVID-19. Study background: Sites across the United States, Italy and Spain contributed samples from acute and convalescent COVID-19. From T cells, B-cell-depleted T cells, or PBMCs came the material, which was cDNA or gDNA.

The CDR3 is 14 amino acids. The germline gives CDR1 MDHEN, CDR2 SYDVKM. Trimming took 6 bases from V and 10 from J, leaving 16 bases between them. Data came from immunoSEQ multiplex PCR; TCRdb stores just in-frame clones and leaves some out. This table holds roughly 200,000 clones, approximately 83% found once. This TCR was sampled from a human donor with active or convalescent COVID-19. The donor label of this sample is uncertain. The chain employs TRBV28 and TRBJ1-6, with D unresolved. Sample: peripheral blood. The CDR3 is CASSTRAGRSPLHF. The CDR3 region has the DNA TGTGCCAGCAGCACGCGGGCGGGGAGATCACCCCTCCACTTT.